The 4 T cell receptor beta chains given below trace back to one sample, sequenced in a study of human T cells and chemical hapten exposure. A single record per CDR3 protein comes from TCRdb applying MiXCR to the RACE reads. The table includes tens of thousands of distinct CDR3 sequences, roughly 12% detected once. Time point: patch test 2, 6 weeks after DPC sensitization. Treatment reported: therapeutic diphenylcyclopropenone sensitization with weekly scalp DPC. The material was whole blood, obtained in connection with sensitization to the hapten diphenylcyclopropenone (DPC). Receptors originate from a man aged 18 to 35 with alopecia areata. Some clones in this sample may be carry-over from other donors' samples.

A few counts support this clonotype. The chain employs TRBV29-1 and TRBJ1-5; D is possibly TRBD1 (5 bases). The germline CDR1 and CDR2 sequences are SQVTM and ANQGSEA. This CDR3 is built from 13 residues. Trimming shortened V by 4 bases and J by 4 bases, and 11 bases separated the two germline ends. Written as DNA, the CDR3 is TGCAGCGTTGTCGACAGAGTAAATCAGCCCCAGCATTTT. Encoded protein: CSVVDRVNQPQHF. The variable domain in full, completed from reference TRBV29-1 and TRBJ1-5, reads SAVISQKPSRDICQRGTSLTIQCQVDSQVTMMFWYRQQPGQSLTLIATANQGSEATYESGFVIDKFPISRPNLTFSTLTVSNMSPEDSSIYLCSVVDRVNQPQHFGDGTRLSIL.

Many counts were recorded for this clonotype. DNA for the CDR3: TGCGCCAGCAGCCAAGACGGAGCGTACGAGCAGTACTTC. Translating it yields CASSQDGAYEQYF. This rearrangement joins TRBV4-3 to TRBJ2-7; no clear D gene. This CDR3 is 13 amino acids long. Germline CDR1 and CDR2: LGHNA and YSLEER. V shed 0 bases and J shed 4 bases, with 7 bases lying between them.

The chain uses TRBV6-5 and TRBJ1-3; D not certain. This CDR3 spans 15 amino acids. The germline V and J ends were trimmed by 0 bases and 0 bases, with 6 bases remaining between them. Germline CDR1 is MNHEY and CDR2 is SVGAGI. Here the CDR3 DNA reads TGTGCCAGCAGTTACTCGAGTAGCTCTGGAAACACCATATATTTT. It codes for CASSYSSSSGNTIYF.

The CDR3 spells CASSLGRGYNEQFF. The CDR3 nucleotides read TGCGCCAGCAGCTTGGGCAGGGGCTACAATGAGCAGTTCTTC. The rearrangement uses TRBV5-1 and TRBJ2-1, with D possibly TRBD1 on 6 matching bases. The CDR3 sequence is 14 residues long. The V gene's germline CDR1 is SGHRS and CDR2 YFSETQ. The germline V and J ends were trimmed by 0 bases and 3 bases, with 7 bases remaining between them.